These 31 T cell receptor beta chains came from one sample sequenced in a study of Graves' ophthalmopathy and Graves' hyperthyroidism. From RNA, the CDR3 regions of TCR beta chains were amplified and sequenced. RT-PCR with HTBI primers came first, then second-round multiplex PCR. From the multiplex PCR reads, TCRdb called clonotypes with MiXCR, one entry per CDR3 protein. The sample has hundreds of thousands of distinct CDR3 sequences, around 20% seen once. Sequenced input: peripheral blood. Source of these receptors: a woman aged 18 to 35 with stable Graves' hyperthyroidism.

In this sample, this clonotype turned up many times. The V and J genes are TRBV12-3 or TRBV12-4 and TRBJ1-2; D gene unclear. V lost 1 base to trimming and J lost 6 bases, with 9 bases between them. CDR3 length: 13 residues. CDR3 nucleotides: TGTGCCAGCAGTTTAGTTCCGGGGAATGGCTACACCTTC. Amino acid sequence: CASSLVPGNGYTF.

At least ten counts were recorded for this clonotype. This chain joins TRBV12-3 or TRBV12-4 and TRBJ2-5; D might be TRBD2 (5 bases). V was trimmed by 6 bases and J by 14 bases, leaving 25 bases between them. CDR3 length: 14 residues. The CDR3 DNA follows: TGTGCCAGCAGCCGCCGGGGTGGGCTAGCCGGTCTATACTTC. As protein: CASSRRGGLAGLYF.

This rearrangement joins TRBV15 to TRBJ2-2; D is undetermined. The germline V and J ends were trimmed by 9 bases and 5 bases, with 13 bases remaining between them. There are 13 residues in the CDR3. Germline V gives CDR1 LNHNV, CDR2 YYDKDF (reference sequence). The CDR3 sequence: CATLTQITGELFF. In nucleotides, the CDR3 is TGTGCCACTTTGACACAGATTACCGGGGAGCTGTTTTTT.

This clonotype appeared many times. V gene TRBV6-1 combines with J gene TRBJ1-2; perhaps TRBD1 as D (6 bases). Germline V gene data show CDR1 as MNHNS and CDR2 as SASEGT. This CDR3 contains 14 residues. Trimming cost V 6 bases and J 8 bases, with 19 bases left between them. CDR3 bases: TGTGCCAGCAGGGAGGGGGAGGTTTCGTACGGCTACACCTTC. This sequence encodes CASREGEVSYGYTF.

V usage is TRBV15 and J usage is TRBJ2-5, with 7 bases matching TRBD2. The CDR3 has 15 residues. V shed 0 bases and J 7 bases; nucleotides not matched to a gene: 8. Germline assignment: CDR1 LNHNV and CDR2 YYDKDF (reference sequence). This CDR3 reads CATSRDGGGVGTQYF. Here the CDR3 DNA reads TGTGCCACCAGCAGAGATGGGGGAGGGGTAGGGACCCAGTACTTC.

At least ten counts were recorded for this clonotype. The chain couples TRBV20-1 to TRBJ2-7; 8 nucleotides line up with TRBD1. The CDR3 has 15 residues. V lost 0 bases to trimming and J lost 0 bases; unmatched junction nucleotides: 4. Germline assignment: CDR1 DFQATT and CDR2 SNEGSKA (reference sequence). The CDR3 region has the DNA TGCAGTGCTAGAGATCGGACAGGGAGCTCCTACGAGCAGTACTTC. As protein: CSARDRTGSSYEQYF.

V gene TRBV7-9 combines with J gene TRBJ1-6, with TRBD1 matching over 9 bases. The CDR3 totals 15 residues. CDR1 SEHNR and CDR2 FQNEAQ come from the germline V gene (reference sequence). V shed 5 bases and J 6 bases; nucleotides not matched to a gene: 5. CDR3 sequence: CASSPTGGGNSPLHF. The CDR3 DNA reads as TGTGCCAGCAGCCCAACAGGGGGCGGTAATTCACCCCTCCACTTT.

In its sample, this clonotype was seen many times. CDR3 loop: CATSDRWGSSGGYTF. CDR3 nucleotides: TGTGCCACCAGTGATCGGTGGGGCAGTTCGGGTGGCTACACCTTC. V and J are TRBV24-1 and TRBJ1-2; maybe TRBD1 (5 bases). The CDR3 spans 15 residues. Germline V gene data show CDR1 as KGHDR and CDR2 as SFDVKD. V lost 3 bases to trimming and J lost 7 bases, with 17 bases between them.

This clonotype was picked up a small number of times. This chain connects TRBV27 to TRBJ2-7, with D tentatively TRBD2 (5 bases). Germline assignment: CDR1 MNHEY and CDR2 SMNVEV (reference sequence). Trimming stripped 5 bases from V and 3 bases from J, with 14 bases between. The CDR3 totals 14 residues. The chain's CDR3 is CASSLRAGRYEQYF. CDR3 coding DNA: TGTGCCAGCAGTCTCCGGGCGGGCCGCTACGAGCAGTACTTC.

V gene TRBV6-1 combines with J gene TRBJ1-6, with D maybe TRBD1 (6 bases). The CDR3 spans 16 residues. V was cut by 5 bases and J by 6 bases, with 17 bases left in between. CDR1 is MNHNS, CDR2 SASEGT, per germline. CDR3 sequence: CASSPRTGAGNSPLHF. The CDR3 bases are TGTGCCAGCAGTCCCCGGACGGGGGCGGGTAATTCACCCCTCCACTTT.

This clonotype was detected ten times or more. J is TRBJ2-5 and V is TRBV12-3 or TRBV12-4, with D possibly TRBD2 on 5 matching bases. The V and J ends lost 3 bases and 5 bases respectively, with 10 bases between them. The CDR3 contains 13 residues. Here the CDR3 DNA reads TGTGCCAGCAGTTTTCGGGGAGAGGAGACCCAGTACTTC. Protein: CASSFRGEETQYF.

This clonotype was detected a few times. The chain uses TRBV4-2 and TRBJ2-7, with 7 positions matching TRBD2. Germline loops: CDR1 LGHNA, CDR2 YNFKEQ. The ends lost 2 bases at V and 2 bases at J; junction bases unmatched: 9. This CDR3 is built from 16 residues. The CDR3 DNA reads as TGTGCCAGCAGCCAAATGCCTGGGGGGGGGGCCTACGAGCAGTACTTC. This codes for CASSQMPGGGAYEQYF.

This clonotype was observed at least ten times. The V call is TRBV12-3 or TRBV12-4, the J call TRBJ1-1, with a weak D call TRBD1 (6 bases). This CDR3 region has 13 residues. With 8 bases removed from V and 10 bases from J, the gap between germline ends came to 20 bases. The CDR3 protein is CASRTGRAGAAFF. Here the CDR3 DNA reads TGTGCCAGCCGCACTGGGCGGGCAGGGGCAGCTTTCTTT.

This clonotype turned up a few times. The chain joins TRBV20-1 to TRBJ1-2; D gene ambiguous. There are 15 residues in the CDR3. The V gene's germline CDR1 is DFQATT and CDR2 SNEGSKA (reference sequence). V lost 6 bases and J lost 6, with 23 bases in between. CDR3 nucleotide sequence: TGCAGTGCCTCTTCTTCCGGGTGGAAGTCCGATGGCTACACCTTC. Amino acids: CSASSSGWKSDGYTF.

This clonotype was found a few times. The conserved final phenylalanine or tryptophan is absent from the CDR3, which likely points to a read error. Because the CDR3's place on the DNA is in doubt, the DNA is left out and the CDR3 is given as listed by TCRdb. V and J are TRBV6-1 and TRBJ1-1; TRBD1 reflects the table's D call only, with no check against the DNA. The CDR3 is 13 residues long, ends included. CDR1 and CDR2 (germline): MNHNS, SASEGT. CDR3 sequence reads: CASRVDRGAEACY.

This clonotype showed up many times. V gene TRBV7-2 combines with J gene TRBJ1-1; 7 nucleotides match TRBD1. V lost 2 bases and J lost 0; bases outside the gene matches: 6. Germline lookup yields CDR1 SGHTA and CDR2 FQGNSA. The CDR3 totals 16 residues. This CDR3 reads CASSLTTGYMNTEAFF. The CDR3 bases are TGTGCCAGCAGCTTAACGACAGGGTACATGAACACTGAAGCTTTCTTT.

This clonotype has ten or more counts. Here the CDR3 reads CASSPRGTGYGYTF. The CDR3, as DNA: TGTGCCAGCAGTCCAAGGGGGACCGGCTATGGCTACACCTTC. The chain links TRBV12-3 or TRBV12-4 to TRBJ1-2; maybe TRBD1 (6 bases). V dropped 5 bases and J dropped 4 bases, with 14 bases sitting between them. CDR3 length equals 14 residues.

At least ten counts were recorded for this clonotype. V and J are TRBV6-1 and TRBJ1-2; TRBD1 might be the D (5 bases). V was shortened by 11 bases and J by 2 bases, with 15 bases between the two germline ends. The CDR3 sequence is 13 residues long. In germline, CDR1 is MNHNS, CDR2 SASEGT. The CDR3 DNA is TGTGCCGGTTGGACACCGAACAACTATGGCTACACCTTC. It translates to CAGWTPNNYGYTF.

This clonotype was counted at least ten times. The J gene is TRBJ1-3, the V gene TRBV10-3; 8 nucleotides line up with TRBD1. Germline V gene sequence: CDR1 ENHRY, CDR2 SYGVKD. The V gene end was trimmed by 4 bases and the J gene end by 4 bases; junction bases not matched to a gene: 6. This CDR3 region has 15 residues. The CDR3 spells CAISALQGVGNTIYF. As DNA, the CDR3 is TGTGCCATCAGTGCCCTACAGGGGGTCGGAAACACCATATATTTT.

V gene TRBV12-3 or TRBV12-4 combines with J gene TRBJ2-7, with D unresolved. V shed 0 bases and J shed 6 bases, with 9 bases lying between them. There are 13 residues in the CDR3. Here the CDR3 DNA reads TGTGCCAGCAGTTTAGCTCCCACCATCGAGCAGTACTTC. It codes for CASSLAPTIEQYF.

This clonotype was observed many times. The chain links TRBV9 to TRBJ1-6; D gene unclear. V lost 4 bases and J lost 2, with 13 bases in between. This CDR3 contains 16 residues. Per the germline V gene, CDR1 is SGDLS and CDR2 is YYNGEE. CDR3 DNA sequence: TGTGCCAGCAGCCCGCGCAAAGAGCCCTATAATTCACCCCTCCACTTT. Its translation: CASSPRKEPYNSPLHF.

This clonotype has a count of ten or more. This chain links TRBV10-3 with TRBJ2-5, with 8 bases matching TRBD1. V shed 10 bases, J shed 5 bases, and the junction held 12 bases outside the gene matches. CDR1 is ENHRY and CDR2 is SYGVKD in the germline V gene. The CDR3 runs 14 residues. The CDR3: CATKDRDRGETQYF. As DNA, the CDR3 is TGTGCCACAAAGGACAGGGACCGGGGGGAGACCCAGTACTTC.

There are many counts of this clonotype. A much larger clone differs by one base, so this may be a read error. Here the CDR3 reads CASSPSKLAAYYEQYF. The CDR3 coding sequence is TGTGCCAGCAGTCCCAGTAAACTAGCGGCCTACTACGAGCAGTACTTC. The gene calls are TRBV28 and TRBJ2-7; 8 nucleotides agree with TRBD2. Germline loops: CDR1 MDHEN, CDR2 SYDVKM. The ends lost 5 bases at V and 3 bases at J; junction bases unmatched: 12. This CDR3 is 16 amino acids long.

In its sample, this clonotype was seen many times. This sequence joins TRBV5-1 and TRBJ2-4; D ambiguous. Looked up from germline, CDR1 is SGHRS and CDR2 is YFSETQ. The CDR3 loop spans 15 amino acids. V lost 1 base to trimming and J lost 0 bases, with 8 bases between them. The CDR3 protein is CASSLSELAKNIQYF. In DNA, the CDR3 is TGCGCCAGCAGCTTGTCGGAACTAGCCAAAAACATTCAGTACTTC.

This clonotype was seen ten or more times. The V call is TRBV12-3 or TRBV12-4, the J call TRBJ2-7; the D gene is possibly TRBD1 (6 bases). The CDR3 covers 14 residues. Trimming pared 6 bases from V and 6 bases from J, leaving 18 bases between. Here the CDR3 reads CASSPRTDPREQYF. The CDR3 DNA follows: TGTGCCAGCAGCCCCCGGACAGACCCACGCGAGCAGTACTTC.

This clonotype was observed many times. V and J are TRBV6-1 and TRBJ2-5, with TRBD1 matching 8 bases. The CDR3 has 14 residues. J gave up 3 bases and V 2 bases, and 2 bases lay outside the gene matches. Germline loops: CDR1 MNHNS, CDR2 SASEGT. CDR3 sequence: CASSETGGKETQYF. CDR3 DNA: TGTGCCAGCAGTGAAACAGGGGGTAAAGAGACCCAGTACTTC.

The J gene is TRBJ1-2, the V gene TRBV5-1, with D perhaps matching TRBD1 (6 bases). CDR1 and CDR2 (germline): SGHRS, YFSETQ. CDR3 length: 16 amino acids. V lost 1 base, J lost 0 bases, and 13 bases lay in between. As DNA, the CDR3 is TGCGCCAGCAGCTTGTACACAGGGCAAGCTAACTATGGCTACACCTTC. This codes for CASSLYTGQANYGYTF.

V and J are TRBV30 and TRBJ2-3; no clear D. The CDR3 extends over 13 amino acids. Trimming left V 0 bases short and J 1 base short, with 5 bases between. In germline, CDR1 is GTSNPN, CDR2 SVGIG (reference sequence). The chain's CDR3 is CAWSVGRTDTQYF. DNA for the CDR3: TGTGCCTGGAGTGTGGGTCGCACAGATACGCAGTATTTT.

This clonotype was observed at least ten times. J is TRBJ2-7 and V is TRBV19; 9 bases fit TRBD1. CDR3 length: 15 residues. The germline gives CDR1 LNHDA, CDR2 SQIVND (reference sequence). V shed 4 bases, J shed 5 bases, and the junction held 9 bases outside the gene matches. Here the CDR3 reads CASSKRTGTGNEQYF. CDR3 in DNA: TGTGCCAGTAGTAAAAGGACCGGGACAGGGAACGAGCAGTACTTC.

This clonotype was counted between two and nine times. V usage is TRBV27 and J usage is TRBJ2-5, with a weak D call TRBD2 (7 bases). The germline V and J ends were trimmed by 9 bases and 6 bases, with 14 bases remaining between them. Germline V gene sequence: CDR1 MNHEY, CDR2 SMNVEV (reference sequence). The CDR3 consists of 12 residues. For the CDR3, the DNA is TGTGCCAGGAGGGGGGGAGGAAAGACCCAGTACTTC. It encodes CARRGGGKTQYF.

The chain links TRBV4-1 to TRBJ2-7; 10 bases are a match to TRBD2. Germline V gene sequence: CDR1 MGHRA, CDR2 YSYEKL. The CDR3 runs 15 residues. V gave up 4 bases and J gave up 1 base; unmatched junction bases: 4. The DNA for the CDR3 is TGCGCCAGCAGCCTGCTAGCGGGGGCTTCCTACGAGCAGTACTTC. Translated, it gives CASSLLAGASYEQYF.